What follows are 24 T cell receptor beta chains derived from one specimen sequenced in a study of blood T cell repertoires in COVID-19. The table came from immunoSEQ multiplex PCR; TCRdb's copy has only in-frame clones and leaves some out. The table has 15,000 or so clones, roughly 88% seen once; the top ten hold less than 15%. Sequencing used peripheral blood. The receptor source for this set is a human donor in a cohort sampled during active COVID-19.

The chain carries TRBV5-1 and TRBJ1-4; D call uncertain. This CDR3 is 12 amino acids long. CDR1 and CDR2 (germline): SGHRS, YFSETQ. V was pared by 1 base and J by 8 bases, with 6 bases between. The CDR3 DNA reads TGCGCCAGCAGCTTGAACTGGGAAAAACTGTTTTTT. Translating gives CASSLNWEKLFF.

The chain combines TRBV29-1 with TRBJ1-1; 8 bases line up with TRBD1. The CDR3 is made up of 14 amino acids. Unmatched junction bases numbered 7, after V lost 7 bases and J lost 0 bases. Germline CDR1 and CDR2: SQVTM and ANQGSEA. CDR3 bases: TGCAGCGCCTCCGGGACAGGATTGAACACTGAAGCTTTCTTT. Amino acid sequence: CSASGTGLNTEAFF.

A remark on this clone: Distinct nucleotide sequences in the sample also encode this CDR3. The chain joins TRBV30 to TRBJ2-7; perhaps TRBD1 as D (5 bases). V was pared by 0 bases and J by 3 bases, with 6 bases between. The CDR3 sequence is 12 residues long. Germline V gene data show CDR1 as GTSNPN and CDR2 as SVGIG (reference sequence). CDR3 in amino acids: CAWSVGDYEQYF. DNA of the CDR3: TGTGCCTGGAGTGTAGGGGACTACGAGCAGTACTTC.

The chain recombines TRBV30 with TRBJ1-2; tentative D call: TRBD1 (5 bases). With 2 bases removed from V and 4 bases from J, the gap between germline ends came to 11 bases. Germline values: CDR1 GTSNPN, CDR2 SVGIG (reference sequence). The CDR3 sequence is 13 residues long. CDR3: CAWSRGLLYGYTF. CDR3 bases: TGTGCCTGGAGTAGGGGTTTGCTCTATGGCTACACCTTC.

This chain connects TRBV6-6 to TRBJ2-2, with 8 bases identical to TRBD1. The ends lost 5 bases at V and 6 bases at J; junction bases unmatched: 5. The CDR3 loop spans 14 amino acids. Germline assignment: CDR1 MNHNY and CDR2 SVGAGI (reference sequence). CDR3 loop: CASSNTGGSGELFF. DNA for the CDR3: TGTGCCAGCAGTAACACAGGGGGGTCCGGGGAGCTGTTTTTT.

CDR3 residues: CASSRWPGQGAGEQYF. CDR3 nucleotide sequence: TGTGCCAGTAGTCGCTGGCCGGGACAGGGGGCGGGCGAGCAGTACTTC. This chain connects TRBV19 to TRBJ2-7; 12 bases align to TRBD1. Germline CDR1 reads LNHDA; CDR2 reads SQIVND (reference sequence). The CDR3 loop spans 16 amino acids. V lost 5 bases and J lost 6; bases outside the gene matches: 11.

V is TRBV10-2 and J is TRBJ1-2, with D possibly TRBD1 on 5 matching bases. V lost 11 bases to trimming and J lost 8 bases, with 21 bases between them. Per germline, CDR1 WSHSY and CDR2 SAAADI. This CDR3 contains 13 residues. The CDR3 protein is CAVYPGGGSGYTF. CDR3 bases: TGCGCCGTATACCCGGGGGGGGGTTCCGGCTACACCTTC.

Written as DNA, the CDR3 is TGTGCCAGCAGCTCCAGGACTAGCGCGGGGAGCACAGATACGCAGTATTTT. As protein: CASSSRTSAGSTDTQYF. This chain uses TRBV11-2 with TRBJ2-3; TRBD2 agrees at 9 bases. CDR1 is SGHAT and CDR2 is FQNNGV in the germline V gene. The CDR3 has 17 residues. The V and J ends lost 4 bases and 0 bases, in that order; junction bases with no gene match: 8.

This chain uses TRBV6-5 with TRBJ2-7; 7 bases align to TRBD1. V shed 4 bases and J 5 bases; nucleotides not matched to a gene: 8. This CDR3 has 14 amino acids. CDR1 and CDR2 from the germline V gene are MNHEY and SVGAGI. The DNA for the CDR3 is TGTGCCAGCAGTTTCCACAGGGGTGGCAACGAGCAGTACTTC. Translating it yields CASSFHRGGNEQYF.

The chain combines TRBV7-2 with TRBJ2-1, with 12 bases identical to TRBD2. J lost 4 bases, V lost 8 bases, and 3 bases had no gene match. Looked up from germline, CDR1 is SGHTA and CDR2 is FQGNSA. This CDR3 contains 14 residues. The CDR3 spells CASETSGGYNEQFF. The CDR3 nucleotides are TGTGCCAGCGAAACTAGCGGGGGGTACAATGAGCAGTTCTTC.

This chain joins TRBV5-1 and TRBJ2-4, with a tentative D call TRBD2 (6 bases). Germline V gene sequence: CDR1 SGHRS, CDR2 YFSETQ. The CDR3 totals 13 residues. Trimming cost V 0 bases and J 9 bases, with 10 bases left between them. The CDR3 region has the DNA TGCGCCAGCAGCTTGGAGTTGGGGGGCATTCAGTACTTC. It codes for CASSLELGGIQYF.

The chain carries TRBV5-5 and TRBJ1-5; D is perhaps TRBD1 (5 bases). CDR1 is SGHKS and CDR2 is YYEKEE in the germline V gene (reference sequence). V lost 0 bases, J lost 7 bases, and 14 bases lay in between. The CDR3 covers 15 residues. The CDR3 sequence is CASSLAAGYEQPQHF. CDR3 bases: TGTGCCAGCAGCTTGGCCGCAGGGTATGAACAGCCCCAGCATTTT.

The CDR3 region is CAITQGRSGGYTF. The CDR3, as DNA: TGTGCCATCACCCAGGGGAGATCGGGGGGCTACACCTTC. The chain recombines TRBV10-3 with TRBJ1-2; the D gene is possibly TRBD1 (6 bases). Per germline, CDR1 ENHRY and CDR2 SYGVKD. The CDR3 totals 13 residues. V was pared by 7 bases and J by 8 bases, with 17 bases between.

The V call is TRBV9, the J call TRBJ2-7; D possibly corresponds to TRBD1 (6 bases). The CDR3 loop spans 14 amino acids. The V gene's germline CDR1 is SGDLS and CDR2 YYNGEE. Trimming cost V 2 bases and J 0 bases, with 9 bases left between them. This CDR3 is CASSVWDNSYEQYF. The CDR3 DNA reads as TGTGCCAGCAGCGTTTGGGACAACTCCTACGAGCAGTACTTC.

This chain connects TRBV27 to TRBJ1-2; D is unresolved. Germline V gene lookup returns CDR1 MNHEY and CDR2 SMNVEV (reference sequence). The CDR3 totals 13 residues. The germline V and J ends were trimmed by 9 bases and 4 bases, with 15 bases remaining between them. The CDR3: CASAGIPTYGYTF. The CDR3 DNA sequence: TGTGCCAGTGCCGGGATTCCTACCTATGGCTACACCTTC.

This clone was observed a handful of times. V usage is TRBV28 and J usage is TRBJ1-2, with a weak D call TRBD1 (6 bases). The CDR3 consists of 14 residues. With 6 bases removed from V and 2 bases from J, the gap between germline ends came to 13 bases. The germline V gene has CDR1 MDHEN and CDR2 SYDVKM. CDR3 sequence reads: CASRTSGTNYGYTF. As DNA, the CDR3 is TGTGCCAGCAGGACCTCCGGGACAAACTATGGCTACACCTTC.

The CDR3 loop is CASRRQGLDYGYTF. The DNA of the CDR3 is TGTGCCAGCAGAAGACAGGGTTTGGACTATGGCTACACCTTC. The chain is built from TRBV28 and TRBJ1-2; TRBD1 matches 7 bases. V lost 6 bases to trimming and J lost 3 bases; unmatched junction nucleotides: 7. The CDR3 totals 14 residues. The germline V gene has CDR1 MDHEN and CDR2 SYDVKM.

CDR3 sequence: CASSYDRDYIYEQYF. DNA for the CDR3: TGTGCCAGCAGTTATGACCGGGACTACATCTACGAGCAGTACTTC. The chain carries TRBV6-5 and TRBJ2-7; 7 bases match TRBD2. The CDR3 runs to 15 residues. The ends lost 3 bases at V and 3 bases at J; junction bases unmatched: 8. Germline V gene lookup returns CDR1 MNHEY and CDR2 SVGAGI.

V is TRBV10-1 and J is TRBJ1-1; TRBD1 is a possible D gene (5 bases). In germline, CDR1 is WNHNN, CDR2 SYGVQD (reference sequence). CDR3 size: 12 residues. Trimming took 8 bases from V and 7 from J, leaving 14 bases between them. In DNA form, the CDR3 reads TGCGCCAGCGGCCGAGACGGGGGTGAAGCTTTCTTT. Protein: CASGRDGGEAFF.

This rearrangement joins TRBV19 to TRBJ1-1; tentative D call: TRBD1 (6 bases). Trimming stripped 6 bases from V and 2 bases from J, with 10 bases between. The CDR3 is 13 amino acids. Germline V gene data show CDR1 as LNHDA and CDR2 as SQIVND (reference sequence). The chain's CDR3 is CASSDRPNTEAFF. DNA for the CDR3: TGTGCCAGTAGCGACAGGCCAAACACTGAAGCTTTCTTT.

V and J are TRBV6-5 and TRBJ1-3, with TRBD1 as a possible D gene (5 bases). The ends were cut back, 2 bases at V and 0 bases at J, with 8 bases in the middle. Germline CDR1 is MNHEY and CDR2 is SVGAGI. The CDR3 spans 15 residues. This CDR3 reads CASSYLDNSGNTIYF. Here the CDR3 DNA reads TGTGCCAGCAGTTACCTGGACAACTCTGGAAACACCATATATTTT.

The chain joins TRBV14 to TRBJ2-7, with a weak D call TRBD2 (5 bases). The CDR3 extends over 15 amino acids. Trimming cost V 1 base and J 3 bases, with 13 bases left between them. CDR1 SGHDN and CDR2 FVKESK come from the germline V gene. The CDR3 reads CASSQGTAGLYEQYF. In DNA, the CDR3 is TGTGCCAGCAGCCAAGGGACGGCCGGACTCTACGAGCAGTACTTC.

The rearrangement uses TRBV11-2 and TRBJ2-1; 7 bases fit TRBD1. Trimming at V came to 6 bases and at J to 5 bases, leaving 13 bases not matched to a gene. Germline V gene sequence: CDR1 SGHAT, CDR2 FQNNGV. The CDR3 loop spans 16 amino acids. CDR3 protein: CASRRFVGGRHNEQFF. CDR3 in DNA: TGTGCCAGCAGGAGGTTTGTAGGGGGCCGACACAATGAGCAGTTCTTC.

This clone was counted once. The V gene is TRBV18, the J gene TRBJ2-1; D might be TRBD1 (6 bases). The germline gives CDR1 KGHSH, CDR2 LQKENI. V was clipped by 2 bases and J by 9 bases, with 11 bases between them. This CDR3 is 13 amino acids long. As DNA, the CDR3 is TGTGCCAGCTCACCAAGGCAGGGGAGTGAGCAGTTCTTC. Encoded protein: CASSPRQGSEQFF.